The 23 T cell receptor beta chains below were found in one sample sequenced in a study of blood T cell repertoires in COVID-19. Produced via immunoSEQ multiplex PCR; TCRdb's table is partial and in-frame only. This sample has about 36,000 clones, with around four fifths found just once. The sample comprised peripheral blood. The source of these receptors is a human donor in a cohort sampled during active COVID-19.

The gene calls are TRBV6-5 and TRBJ2-5; perhaps TRBD2 as D (6 bases). V lost 6 bases and J 0 bases, leaving 11 bases between the germline ends. The CDR3 runs to 14 residues. The germline gives CDR1 MNHEY, CDR2 SVGAGI. CDR3 sequence reads: CASSPGTYQETQYF. DNA for the CDR3: TGTGCCAGCAGCCCCGGGACTTACCAAGAGACCCAGTACTTC.

The J gene is TRBJ1-4, the V gene TRBV2; D remains ambiguous. The CDR3 is 15 amino acids. Trimming pared 5 bases from V and 13 bases from J, leaving 23 bases between. Germline V lookup: CDR1 SNHLY, CDR2 FYNNEI. CDR3 nucleotide sequence: TGTGCCAGCAGTTCAGAAGAGAGAGAGGTAGCGGTACTGTTTTTT. Translated: CASSSEEREVAVLFF.

This clone was seen only a few times. The rearrangement uses TRBV12-3 or TRBV12-4 and TRBJ1-2, with TRBD1 as a possible D gene (5 bases). The CDR3 consists of 13 residues. Trimming pared 6 bases from V and 5 bases from J, leaving 13 bases between. The CDR3 sequence is CASRLQVNYGYTF. For the CDR3, the DNA is TGTGCCAGCAGGCTACAGGTTAATTATGGCTACACCTTC.

The genes are TRBV6-6 and TRBJ2-7; 7 positions match TRBD1. The CDR3 has 14 amino acids. V trimming: 7 bases; J trimming: 0 bases; junction bases outside the gene matches: 6. In germline, CDR1 is MNHNY, CDR2 SVGAGI (reference sequence). CDR3 protein: CASNRDRTSYEQYF. The DNA for the CDR3 is TGTGCCAGCAACCGGGACAGAACCTCCTACGAGCAGTACTTC.

This clone was counted between two and nine times. The chain employs TRBV7-9 and TRBJ1-6; a weak D match, TRBD1 (5 bases). This CDR3 comprises 18 residues. Trimming cost V 4 bases and J 0 bases, with 16 bases left between them. CDR1 and CDR2 (germline): SEHNR, FQNEAQ (reference sequence). In nucleotides, the CDR3 is TGTGCCAGCAGCTCCCGCGGGGGTACTAGCTCCTATAATTCACCCCTCCACTTT. It translates to CASSSRGGTSSYNSPLHF.

V gene TRBV10-3 combines with J gene TRBJ1-6; D remains ambiguous. Germline V gene data show CDR1 as ENHRY and CDR2 as SYGVKD. Deletions cut 2 bases from V and 3 bases from J, with 8 bases between. The CDR3 has 15 residues. The CDR3: CAISEEGHYNSPLHF. Here the CDR3 DNA reads TGTGCCATCAGTGAGGAGGGCCACTATAATTCACCCCTCCACTTT.

The rearrangement joins TRBV30 to TRBJ1-4; tentative D call: TRBD1 (5 bases). CDR1 is GTSNPN and CDR2 is SVGIG in the germline V gene (reference sequence). Between the trimmed V and J ends, which lost 0 bases and 7 bases, there was a span of 15 bases. This CDR3 has 15 residues. CDR3 amino acids: CAWSVPTGLSEKLFF. The CDR3 DNA reads as TGTGCCTGGAGTGTCCCCACAGGCTTGAGTGAAAAACTGTTTTTT.

The chain carries TRBV19 and TRBJ2-3; TRBD2 is a possible D gene (5 bases). Germline-derived CDR1 and CDR2 are LNHDA and SQIVND (reference sequence). The CDR3 covers 13 residues. The V gene lost 7 bases and the J gene lost 3 bases, with 11 bases spanning the gap. CDR3 in amino acids: CASMGVMTDTQYF. CDR3 coding DNA: TGTGCCAGTATGGGAGTTATGACAGATACGCAGTATTTT.

The rearrangement links TRBV12-3 or TRBV12-4 to TRBJ1-4, with unresolved D. This CDR3 contains 12 residues. The V end was cut by 5 bases, the J end by 4 bases, with 5 bases between. The CDR3 loop is CASSNNNEKLFF. CDR3 DNA sequence: TGTGCCAGCAGTAACAATAATGAAAAACTGTTTTTT.

This chain uses TRBV5-1 with TRBJ2-2, with D tentatively TRBD2 (5 bases). This CDR3 spans 14 amino acids. The ends were cut back, 2 bases at V and 2 bases at J, with 7 bases in the middle. The germline V gene has CDR1 SGHRS and CDR2 YFSETQ. This chain's CDR3 is CASSFRENTGELFF. In DNA form, the CDR3 reads TGCGCCAGCAGCTTCCGGGAAAACACCGGGGAGCTGTTTTTT.

The chain has TRBV7-8 and TRBJ1-2; D unresolved. This CDR3 is built from 13 residues. Germline V CDR1 and CDR2: SGHVS, FQNEAQ. V lost 5 bases and J 2 bases, leaving 9 bases between the germline ends. In DNA form, the CDR3 reads TGTGCCAGCAGCCCCGACGGGAACTATGGCTACACCTTC. Its translation: CASSPDGNYGYTF.

This clone was recorded once. This chain links TRBV5-1 with TRBJ2-1; 8 nucleotides agree with TRBD2. Germline lookup yields CDR1 SGHRS and CDR2 YFSETQ. J lost 8 bases, V lost 6 bases, and 10 bases had no gene match. The CDR3 is made up of 14 amino acids. The CDR3 DNA reads TGCGCCAGCATCACGGGTAGCGGGGAAGATGAGCAGTTCTTC. Its protein is CASITGSGEDEQFF.

This clone appeared once. The gene calls are TRBV2 and TRBJ1-1; TRBD1 agrees at 10 bases. CDR1 is SNHLY, CDR2 FYNNEI, per germline. The ends lost 8 bases at V and 4 bases at J; junction bases unmatched: 4. The CDR3 sequence is 13 residues long. The CDR3 loop reads CASGGDRGTEAFF. The CDR3 nucleotides are TGTGCCAGCGGGGGGGACAGGGGCACTGAAGCTTTCTTT.

The rearrangement links TRBV6-5 to TRBJ1-5; TRBD1 is a possible D gene (6 bases). Deletions cut 9 bases from V and 2 bases from J, with 14 bases between. Germline V CDR1 and CDR2: MNHEY, SVGAGI. The CDR3 has 14 amino acids. CDR3 nucleotide sequence: TGTGCCAGTCTCCCGACAGGAGGCAATCAGCCCCAGCATTTT. It codes for CASLPTGGNQPQHF.

This rearrangement joins TRBV6-5 to TRBJ1-3, with no clear D. The CDR3 covers 14 residues. The germline gives CDR1 MNHEY, CDR2 SVGAGI. V lost 6 bases and J 0 bases, leaving 9 bases between the germline ends. CDR3 nucleotide sequence: TGTGCCAGCAGCCCGTTAGACTCTGGAAACACCATATATTTT. Its protein is CASSPLDSGNTIYF.

The chain uses TRBV13 and TRBJ2-1, with D uncertain. This CDR3 has 10 residues. The V gene's germline CDR1 is PRHDT and CDR2 FYEKMQ (reference sequence). V was trimmed by 8 bases and J by 10 bases, leaving 9 bases between them. CDR3 region: CASLILEQFF. CDR3 DNA: TGTGCCAGCTTAATACTCGAGCAGTTCTTC.

V gene TRBV19 combines with J gene TRBJ2-7; TRBD1 matches 11 bases. With V trimmed by 9 bases and J by 6 bases, 13 bases remained unmatched. The CDR3 covers 15 residues. In germline, CDR1 is LNHDA, CDR2 SQIVND (reference sequence). CDR3 nucleotides: TGTGCCAGCCGACCTCCGGGACAGGGGGAGGTCGAGCAGTACTTC. Its translation is CASRPPGQGEVEQYF.

This CDR3 is CASSLSGQGWYF. CDR3 DNA: TGTGCCAGCAGTTTATCCGGACAGGGGTGGTACTTC. The chain has TRBV27 and TRBJ2-4, with TRBD1 identical over 9 bases. The CDR3 is 12 residues long. The J segment lost 15 bases and the V segment lost 0 bases, leaving 3 bases of the junction unmatched. Germline CDR1 is MNHEY and CDR2 is SMNVEV (reference sequence).

The chain joins TRBV24-1 to TRBJ2-1, with 9 positions matching TRBD1. Germline CDR1 and CDR2: KGHDR and SFDVKD. This CDR3 has 18 residues. V shed 1 base, J shed 4 bases, and the junction held 10 bases outside the gene matches. The CDR3 nucleotides are TGTGCCACCAGTGATTTCTCCTCCGGGACAGGGCAATACAATGAGCAGTTCTTC. Its protein is CATSDFSSGTGQYNEQFF.

The chain uses TRBV6-4 and TRBJ1-2; 8 bases are a match to TRBD1. Germline trimming cut 11 bases from V and 3 bases from J; bases unmatched to any gene: 11. The CDR3 length is 14 residues. Germline values: CDR1 MRHNA, CDR2 SNTAGT. The CDR3 coding sequence is TGTGCCGGAGTGCAGGGGGCGCCCCACTATGGCTACACCTTC. Residues: CAGVQGAPHYGYTF.

The chain has TRBV9 and TRBJ2-3; TRBD2 matches at 8 bases. The germline V gene has CDR1 SGDLS and CDR2 YYNGEE. The CDR3 spans 16 residues. The V segment lost 4 bases and the J segment 0 bases; nucleotides outside the gene matches: 7. The CDR3 nucleotides read TGTGCCAGCAGCACCTCGGGGGGGCTAAGCACAGATACGCAGTATTTT. This codes for CASSTSGGLSTDTQYF.

This chain's CDR3 is CASSLGTTNTEAFF. The CDR3 DNA follows: TGCGCCAGCAGCTTGGGTACCACTAACACTGAAGCTTTCTTT. V gene TRBV5-1 combines with J gene TRBJ1-1, with D unresolved. The CDR3 covers 14 residues. Germline-derived CDR1 and CDR2 are SGHRS and YFSETQ. The V end lost 0 bases, the J end lost 2 bases, and 8 bases lay between the germline ends.

The chain combines TRBV5-8 with TRBJ1-1; a weak D match, TRBD1 (5 bases). This CDR3 has 11 amino acids. The V end lost 1 base, the J end lost 11 bases, and 9 bases lay between the germline ends. Per the germline V gene, CDR1 is SGHTS and CDR2 is YDEGEE. CDR3 in amino acids: CASSLWGDAFF. The CDR3 DNA reads as TGTGCCAGCAGCTTGTGGGGGGACGCTTTCTTT. Full variable domain (missing parts from reference TRBV5-8 and TRBJ1-1): EAGVTQSPTHLIKTRGQQATLRCSPISGHTSVYWYQQALGLGLQFLLWYDEGEERNRGNFPPRFSGRQFPNYSSELNVNALELEDSALYLCASSLWGDAFFGQGTRLTVV.